These 28 T cell receptor beta chains came from one sample sequenced in a study of T cells in Graves' hyperthyroidism and ophthalmopathy. Amplified TCR beta CDR3 regions came from RNA transcripts. In the first-round RT-PCR of the TCR CDR3, the HTBI primer set was used. MiXCR, applied by TCRdb to the multiplex PCR reads, yields one record per CDR3 protein. The repertoire consists of approximately 500,000 distinct CDR3 sequences, with around 46% occurring once and the leading ten covering approximately 8.4%. The specimen sequenced was peripheral blood or thyroid tissue (not recorded which). The receptors originated from a woman aged 18-29 years with Graves' hyperthyroidism.

This clonotype was seen once. Given a much more abundant clone one base away, this may be a read error. The V call is TRBV24-1, the J call TRBJ1-1; 10 positions agree with TRBD1. The V gene's germline CDR1 is KGHDR and CDR2 SFDVKD. This CDR3 contains 17 residues. The CDR3 sequence: CATSANPGTGVATEASF. CDR3 bases: TGTGCCACCAGTGCTAACCCCGGGACAGGGGTCGCCACTGAAGCTTCCTTT.

This clonotype showed up many times. The V gene is TRBV7-9, the J gene TRBJ2-3; D is unresolved. There are 11 residues in the CDR3. Looked up from germline, CDR1 is SEHNR and CDR2 is FQNEAQ (reference sequence). Trimming removed 6 bases from V and 5 bases from J, with 6 bases in between. This CDR3 reads CASSRVDTQYF. CDR3 DNA: TGTGCCAGCAGTAGGGTAGATACGCAGTATTTT.

This clonotype has ten or more counts. The chain is built from TRBV19 and TRBJ1-5; 11 nucleotides match TRBD1. After removal of 6 bases from V and 3 bases from J, the junction contained 7 bases not matched to a gene. This CDR3 has 16 residues. Per germline, CDR1 LNHDA and CDR2 SQIVND (reference sequence). CDR3 in amino acids: CASRTGTGGFNQPQHF. Written as DNA, the CDR3 is TGTGCCAGTAGAACCGGGACAGGGGGTTTCAATCAGCCCCAGCATTTT.

Concerning this clonotype: One junction end does not reproduce the germline sequence, and a read error may be involved. V usage is TRBV6-5 and J usage is TRBJ1-4; D may be TRBD1 (5 bases). In germline, CDR1 is MNHEY, CDR2 SVGAGI. CDR3 size: 17 residues. The DNA for the CDR3 is TGTGCCAGCAGTTACACCGGGCCGGGGACGACTAGTGAAAAACTGTTTTTT. This encodes CASSYTGPGTTSEKLFF.

The V call is TRBV12-3 or TRBV12-4, the J call TRBJ2-7; D possibly corresponds to TRBD2 (5 bases). Deletions cut 5 bases from V and 5 bases from J, with 16 bases between. The CDR3 extends over 14 amino acids. The CDR3 DNA follows: TGTGCCAGCAGTCCCGCCGGGGAGTTCGACGAGCAGTACTTC. Residues: CASSPAGEFDEQYF.

This clonotype was recorded many times. Written as DNA, the CDR3 is TGTGCCAGCAGCTTTGGGTCGTCAGGGGGCGTTGATGGCTACACCTTC. Amino acid sequence: CASSFGSSGGVDGYTF. The genes are TRBV11-1 and TRBJ1-2; 8 nucleotides align to TRBD1. CDR1 is SGHAT and CDR2 is FQDESV in the germline V gene (reference sequence). The CDR3 sequence is 16 residues long. V lost 3 bases to trimming and J lost 6 bases; unmatched junction nucleotides: 12.

This clonotype has more than one count but fewer than ten. This chain connects TRBV7-8 to TRBJ2-7; D possibly corresponds to TRBD2 (5 bases). The J call may be wrong; the DNA end is better matched by TRBJ2-1. From germline, CDR1 is SGHVS and CDR2 FQNEAQ. The CDR3 is 14 residues long. CDR3 DNA sequence: TGTGCCAGCAGTAGTCGGACTCCCCTGGGCGAGCAGTTCTTC. Protein sequence: CASSSRTPLGEQFF.

This clonotype was seen once. The junction and the germline gene differ at one end; a read error may be behind it. V usage is TRBV4-1 and J usage is TRBJ2-5; no clear D. The germline CDR1 and CDR2 sequences are MGHRA and YSYEKL. This CDR3 region has 10 residues. The CDR3 spells CASSQEIQYF. DNA for the CDR3: TGCGCCAGCAGCCAAGAGATCCAGTACTTC.

This clonotype was observed many times. The chain is built from TRBV5-5 and TRBJ1-2; TRBD1 is a possible D gene (5 bases). The CDR3 runs 15 residues. Germline lookup yields CDR1 SGHKS and CDR2 YYEKEE (reference sequence). V was clipped by 3 bases and J by 4 bases, with 16 bases between them. The CDR3 reads CASSSPGRKTYGYTF. For the CDR3, the DNA is TGTGCCAGCAGCTCCCCGGGACGGAAGACCTATGGCTACACCTTC.

The chain links TRBV20-1 to TRBJ2-2; maybe TRBD2 (5 bases). Trimming took 6 bases from V and 3 from J, leaving 11 bases between them. Germline V CDR1 and CDR2: DFQATT, SNEGSKA (reference sequence). The CDR3 runs to 13 residues. The DNA for the CDR3 is TGCAGTGCGGTCGAGGGAGACACCGGGGAGCTGTTTTTT. Its protein is CSAVEGDTGELFF.

There are many counts of this clonotype. The chain recombines TRBV4-1 with TRBJ2-2; D is uncertain. Germline CDR1 MGHRA, CDR2 YSYEKL. V was clipped by 1 base and J by 2 bases, with 5 bases between them. CDR3 size: 14 residues. The DNA of the CDR3 is TGCGCCAGCAGCCAAGCCCTTAACACCGGGGAGCTGTTTTTT. Translation gives CASSQALNTGELFF.

The gene calls are TRBV20-1 and TRBJ1-6; the D gene is possibly TRBD1 (5 bases). The V and J ends lost 6 bases and 12 bases respectively, with 9 bases between them. Germline V CDR1 and CDR2: DFQATT, SNEGSKA (reference sequence). The CDR3 covers 10 residues. The CDR3 is CSASGGPLHF. DNA for the CDR3: TGCAGTGCCTCGGGGGGACCCCTCCACTTT.

This clonotype has a count of ten or more. The chain combines TRBV4-3 with TRBJ2-7; 7 nucleotides line up with TRBD2. This CDR3 spans 15 amino acids. The trim removed 0 bases at V and 2 bases at J, leaving 4 bases unmatched. In germline, CDR1 is LGHNA, CDR2 YSLEER. The DNA of the CDR3 is TGCGCCAGCAGCCAAGATACTAGCGCAACCTACGAGCAGTACTTC. It yields the protein CASSQDTSATYEQYF.

The chain uses TRBV7-6 and TRBJ2-5; tentative D call: TRBD2 (6 bases). The CDR3 extends over 15 amino acids. Germline V gives CDR1 SGHVS, CDR2 FNYEAQ. V lost 3 bases, J lost 5 bases, and 16 bases lay in between. The DNA of the CDR3 is TGTGCCAGCAGCTTTAAGACTAGGCGTGAGGAGACCCAGTACTTC. Encoded protein: CASSFKTRREETQYF.

This chain connects TRBV29-1 to TRBJ1-2, with 10 nucleotides matching TRBD1. The CDR3 spans 13 residues. After removal of 6 bases from V and 4 bases from J, the junction contained 5 bases not matched to a gene. Germline CDR1 is SQVTM and CDR2 is ANQGSEA. CDR3 loop: CSVRTGGPYGYTF. CDR3 nucleotide sequence: TGCAGCGTGCGGACAGGGGGGCCCTATGGCTACACCTTC.

V and J are TRBV29-1 and TRBJ1-2; D possibly corresponds to TRBD1 (5 bases). The germline V and J ends were trimmed by 4 bases and 8 bases, with 35 bases remaining between them. The CDR3 runs 19 residues. Germline V CDR1 and CDR2: SQVTM, ANQGSEA. The DNA of the CDR3 is TGCAGCGTTGTAGACGGTTCCTACGAGCAGGGTAATAAGGTCGACGGCTACACCTTC. Amino acids: CSVVDGSYEQGNKVDGYTF.

This clonotype has a count of ten or more. This rearrangement joins TRBV12-3 or TRBV12-4 to TRBJ2-1; perhaps TRBD1 as D (6 bases). This CDR3 has 12 amino acids. V lost 6 bases, J lost 8 bases, and 11 bases lay in between. This chain's CDR3 is CASRVQGDEQFF. The CDR3 DNA sequence: TGTGCCAGCAGAGTACAGGGAGATGAGCAGTTCTTC.

This clonotype has a count of ten or more. The chain links TRBV2 to TRBJ1-1; D unresolved. V shed 7 bases and J shed 5 bases, with 17 bases lying between them. The germline V gene has CDR1 SNHLY and CDR2 FYNNEI. The CDR3 covers 14 residues. Written as DNA, the CDR3 is TGTGCCAGCATCCAGGAGCAAGTTCGAACTGAAGCTTTCTTT. It codes for CASIQEQVRTEAFF. Complete variable domain (other parts from reference TRBV2 and TRBJ1-1): EPEVTQTPSHQVTQMGQEVILRCVPISNHLYFYWYRQILGQKVEFLVSFYNNEISEKSEIFDDQFSVERPDGSNFTLKIRSTKLEDSAMYFCASIQEQVRTEAFFGQGTRLTVV.

This clonotype was picked up many times. The chain recombines TRBV7-2 with TRBJ2-5; 7 nucleotides line up with TRBD1. Trimming took 5 bases from V and 5 from J; bases not matched to a gene: 8. CDR3 length: 14 amino acids. CDR1 and CDR2 from the germline V gene are SGHTA and FQGNSA. The CDR3 bases are TGTGCCAGCAGCCTAGGGGGCACGGGGGAGACCCAGTACTTC. Translated, it gives CASSLGGTGETQYF.

This chain uses TRBV7-2 with TRBJ2-3, with TRBD2 as a possible D gene (6 bases). Germline-derived CDR1 and CDR2 are SGHTA and FQGNSA. Trimming removed 3 bases at V and 6 bases at J, with 16 bases between. The CDR3 totals 15 residues. Here the CDR3 reads CASSLGLPPRDTQYF. Written as DNA, the CDR3 is TGTGCCAGCAGCTTGGGACTCCCGCCGAGGGATACGCAGTATTTT.

The chain recombines TRBV12-3 or TRBV12-4 with TRBJ1-2; D uncertain. The CDR3 runs 12 residues. CDR3 nucleotides: TGTGCTAGTGGTTTGGCTACCTATGGCTACACCTTC. Its translation is CASGLATYGYTF.

This clonotype was recorded a few times. The rearrangement joins TRBV29-1 to TRBJ2-1, with D perhaps matching TRBD2 (5 bases). This CDR3 is 13 amino acids long. In germline, CDR1 is SQVTM, CDR2 ANQGSEA. V lost 4 bases and J 5 bases, leaving 12 bases between the germline ends. CDR3 sequence: CSVGSSEDNEQFF. The CDR3 DNA sequence: TGCAGCGTTGGTAGTAGCGAGGACAATGAGCAGTTCTTC.

The genes are TRBV20-1 and TRBJ1-1; D is perhaps TRBD1 (5 bases). Germline-derived CDR1 and CDR2 are DFQATT and SNEGSKA (reference sequence). CDR3 size: 13 residues. Trimming removed 0 bases at V and 2 bases at J, with 7 bases between. CDR3 nucleotide sequence: TGCAGTGCTAGAGATCAGGGAAACACTGAAGCTTTCTTT. Its translation: CSARDQGNTEAFF.

The J gene is TRBJ2-2, the V gene TRBV6-1; D may be TRBD2 (7 bases). The CDR3 runs to 14 residues. The germline CDR1 and CDR2 sequences are MNHNS and SASEGT. V was trimmed by 6 bases and J by 4 bases, leaving 12 bases between them. The CDR3 nucleotides read TGTGCCAGCAGCACAGGGAGGGCCACCGGGGAGCTGTTTTTT. This encodes CASSTGRATGELFF.

The chain recombines TRBV10-2 with TRBJ2-5; a weak D match, TRBD1 (5 bases). This CDR3 contains 12 residues. The V and J ends lost 4 bases and 4 bases respectively, with 7 bases between them. CDR1 WSHSY and CDR2 SAAADI come from the germline V gene. For the CDR3, the DNA is TGCGCCAGCAGTGGGGGCATAGAGACCCAGTACTTC. This translates into CASSGGIETQYF.

The chain carries TRBV2 and TRBJ2-5; D is possibly TRBD1 or TRBD2 (7 bases each). V lost 6 bases and J 7 bases, leaving 15 bases between the germline ends. Germline V gene data show CDR1 as SNHLY and CDR2 as FYNNEI. This CDR3 contains 13 residues. The CDR3, as DNA: TGTGCCAGCAGACCGACAGGGAGGGGGACCCAGTACTTC. Translated: CASRPTGRGTQYF. Complete variable domain (other parts from reference TRBV2 and TRBJ2-5): EPEVTQTPSHQVTQMGQEVILRCVPISNHLYFYWYRQILGQKVEFLVSFYNNEISEKSEIFDDQFSVERPDGSNFTLKIRSTKLEDSAMYFCASRPTGRGTQYFGPGTRLLVL.

This clonotype came up once. The rearrangement uses TRBV5-1 and TRBJ2-5, with TRBD2 matching over 8 bases. Germline CDR1 and CDR2: SGHRS and YFSETQ. Losses at the gene ends were 0 bases for V and 4 bases for J; bases not matched to a gene: 8. This CDR3 region has 16 residues. The chain's CDR3 is CASSLGIAGPRETQYF. The DNA for the CDR3 is TGCGCCAGCAGCTTGGGGATAGCGGGACCACGAGAGACCCAGTACTTC.

This clonotype was observed many times. This rearrangement joins TRBV11-2 to TRBJ1-2; maybe TRBD1 (5 bases). The germline CDR1 and CDR2 sequences are SGHAT and FQNNGV. The CDR3 totals 14 residues. Trimming stripped 7 bases from V and 6 bases from J, with 18 bases between. The CDR3 nucleotides read TGTGCCAGCACCCGAATTGGGGGGATCCATGGCTACACCTTC. It codes for CASTRIGGIHGYTF.